This entry features one TCR beta chain sequence. Antigen unknown. Germline V CDR1 and CDR2: SEHNR, FQNEAQ (reference sequence). The CDR3 sequence is 12 residues long. Between the trimmed V and J ends, which lost 4 bases and 6 bases, there was a span of 9 bases. Sequencing used immunoSEQ multiplex PCR; TCRdb keeps in-frame clones, though not all of them. The top ten hold over 6% of the sample, which has about 60,000 clones, 85% to 95% seen once. The data originate from a study of cytomegalovirus exposure and HLA in healthy donors. Findings and limits, study-wide: While the bulk of TCR sequences proved rare, some public TCRs turned up in many donors. The authors enumerated 164 TCR beta chains as linked to cytomegalovirus.

Material for sequencing was PBMCs. V and J are TRBV7-9 and TRBJ1-1, with D uncertain. This clonotype originated in a woman younger than 35 in good health and CMV-seropositive. Here the CDR3 reads CASSSPRAEAFF. CDR3 bases: TGTGCCAGCAGCTCCCCCCGGGCTGAAGCTTTCTTT.